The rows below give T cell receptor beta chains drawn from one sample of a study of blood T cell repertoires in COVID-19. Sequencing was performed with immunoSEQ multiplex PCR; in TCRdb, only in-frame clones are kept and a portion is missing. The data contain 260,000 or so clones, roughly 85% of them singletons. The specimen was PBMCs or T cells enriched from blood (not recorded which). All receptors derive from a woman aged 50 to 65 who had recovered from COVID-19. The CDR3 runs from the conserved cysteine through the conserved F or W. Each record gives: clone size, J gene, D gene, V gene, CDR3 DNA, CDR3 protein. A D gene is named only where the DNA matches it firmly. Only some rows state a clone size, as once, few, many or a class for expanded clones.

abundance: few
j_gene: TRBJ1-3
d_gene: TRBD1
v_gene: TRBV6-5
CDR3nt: TGTGCCAGCACCCAGGACAGGGTTCCTGGAAACACCATATATTTT
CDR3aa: CASTQDRVPGNTIYF

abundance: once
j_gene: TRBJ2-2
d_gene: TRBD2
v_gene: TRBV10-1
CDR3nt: TGCGCCAGCAGTGAAGGGCCAGCGGGGGGACCAAACACCGGGGAGCTGTTTTTT
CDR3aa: CASSEGPAGGPNTGELFF

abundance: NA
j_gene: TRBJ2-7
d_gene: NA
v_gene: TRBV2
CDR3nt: TGTGCCAGCAGTGTAGGGGCCACCTACGAGCAGTACTTC
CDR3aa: CASSVGATYEQYF

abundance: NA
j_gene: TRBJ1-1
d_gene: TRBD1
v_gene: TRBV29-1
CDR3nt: TGCAGCGCCTCGTGGACAGGGGACACTGAAGCTTTCTTT
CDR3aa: CSASWTGDTEAFF

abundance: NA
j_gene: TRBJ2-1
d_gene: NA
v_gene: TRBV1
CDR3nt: TGCACCAGCAGCCACCTGGGCGATGAGCAGTTCTTC
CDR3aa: CTSSHLGDEQFF

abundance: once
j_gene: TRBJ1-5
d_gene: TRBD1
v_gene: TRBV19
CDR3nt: TGTGCCAGTATGGGACAGTCAAATCAGCCCCAGCATTTT
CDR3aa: CASMGQSNQPQHF

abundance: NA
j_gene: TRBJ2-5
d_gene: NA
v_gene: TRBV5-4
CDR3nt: TGTGCCAGCAGCTTCCCTAGGGAGGAAGAGACCCAGTACTTC
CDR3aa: CASSFPREEETQYF

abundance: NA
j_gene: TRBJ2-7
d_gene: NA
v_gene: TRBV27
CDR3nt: TGTGCCAGCAGTTCCCTCAGCGGCCTCCCCTACGAGCAGTACTTC
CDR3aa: CASSSLSGLPYEQYF

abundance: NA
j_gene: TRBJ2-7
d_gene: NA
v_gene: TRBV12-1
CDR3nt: TGTGCCAGCAGCGTAAGAAACAGGGGGGACCCCTACGAGCAGTACTTC
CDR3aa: CASSVRNRGDPYEQYF

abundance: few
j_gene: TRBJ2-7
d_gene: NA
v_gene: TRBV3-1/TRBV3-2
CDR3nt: TGTGCCAGCACCACGGGGTACGAGCAGTACTTC
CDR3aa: CASTTGYEQYF

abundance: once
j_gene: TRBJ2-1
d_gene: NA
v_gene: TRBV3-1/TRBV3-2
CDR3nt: TGTGCCAGCAGCCAATCAGGACTCGGTAGCAATGAGCAGTTCTTC
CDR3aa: CASSQSGLGSNEQFF

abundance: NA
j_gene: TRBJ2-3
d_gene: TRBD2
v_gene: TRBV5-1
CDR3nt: TGCGCCAGCATGAGGCGGGAGGGCCAAACAGATACGCAGTATTTT
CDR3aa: CASMRREGQTDTQYF

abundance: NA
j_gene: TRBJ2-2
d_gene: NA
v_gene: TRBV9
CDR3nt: TGTGCCAGCAGCGTAGATTTAAACTCCGGGGAGCTGTTTTTT
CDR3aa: CASSVDLNSGELFF

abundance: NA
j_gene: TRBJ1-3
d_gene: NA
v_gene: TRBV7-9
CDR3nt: TGTGCCAGCAGCCCCTCCCCTTCGGGAGGTTCTGGAAACACCATATATTTT
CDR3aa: CASSPSPSGGSGNTIYF

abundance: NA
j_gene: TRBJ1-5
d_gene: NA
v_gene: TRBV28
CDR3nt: TGTGCCAGCAGTCCAAACTTTAGCAATCAGCCCCAGCATTTT
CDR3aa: CASSPNFSNQPQHF

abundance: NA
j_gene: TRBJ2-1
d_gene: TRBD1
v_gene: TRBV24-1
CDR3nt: TGTGCCACCAGTGACGGACAGGGTGGTGAGCAGTTCTTC
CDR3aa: CATSDGQGGEQFF

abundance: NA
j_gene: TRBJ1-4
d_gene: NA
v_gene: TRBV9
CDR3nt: TGTGCCAGCAGCGTAGGGTTCCGGGCAACTAATGAAAAACTGTTTTTT
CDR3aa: CASSVGFRATNEKLFF

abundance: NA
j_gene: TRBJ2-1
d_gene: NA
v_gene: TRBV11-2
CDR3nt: TGTGCCAGCAGCTTGGGCAGAACGCAGTTCTTC
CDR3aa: CASSLGRTQFF

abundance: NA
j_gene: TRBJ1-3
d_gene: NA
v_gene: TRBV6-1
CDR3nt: TGTGCCAGCAGTGAACTGACGCGGAGCTCTGGAAACACCATATATTTT
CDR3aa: CASSELTRSSGNTIYF

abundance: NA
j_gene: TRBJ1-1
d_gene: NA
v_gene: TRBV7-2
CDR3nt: TGTGCCAGCAGCCCGATCAGGGCTGAAGCTTTCTTT
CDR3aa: CASSPIRAEAFF

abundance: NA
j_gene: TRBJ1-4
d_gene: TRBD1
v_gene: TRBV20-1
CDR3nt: TGCAGTGCTAGTCCTCCGGGACAGTGGGAAAAACTGTTTTTT
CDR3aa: CSASPPGQWEKLFF

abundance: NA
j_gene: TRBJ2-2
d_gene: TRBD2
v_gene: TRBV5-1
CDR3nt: TGCGCCAGCAGCATCACACTAGCGGCGAACACCGGGGAGCTGTTTTTT
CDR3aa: CASSITLAANTGELFF

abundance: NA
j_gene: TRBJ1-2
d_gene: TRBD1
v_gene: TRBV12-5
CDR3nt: TGTGCTAGTGGCAGGGGACAGAGGGATGGCTACACCTTC
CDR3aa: CASGRGQRDGYTF

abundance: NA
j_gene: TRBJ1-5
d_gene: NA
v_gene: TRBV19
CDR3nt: TGTGCCAGTAGTGTTCAGGGTGGCAATCAGCCCCAGCATTTT
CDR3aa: CASSVQGGNQPQHF

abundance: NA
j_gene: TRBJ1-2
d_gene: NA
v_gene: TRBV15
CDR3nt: TGTGCCACCAGCCTAGACCAGAACTATGGCTACACCTTC
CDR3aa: CATSLDQNYGYTF

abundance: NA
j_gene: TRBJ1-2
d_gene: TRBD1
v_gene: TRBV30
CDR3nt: TGTGCCTGGAGCGATCGACAGGGTGGCAACTATGGCTACACCTTC
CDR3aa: CAWSDRQGGNYGYTF

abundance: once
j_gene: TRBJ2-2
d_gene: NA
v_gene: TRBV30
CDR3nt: TGTGCCTGGAGTGTACAGGCCACCGGGGAGCTGTTTTTT
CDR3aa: CAWSVQATGELFF

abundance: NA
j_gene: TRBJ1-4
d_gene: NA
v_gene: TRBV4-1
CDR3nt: TGCGCCAGCAGCCAAGTCGCCCAGGGCTTGGGTAAGAAAGAAAAACTGTTTTTT
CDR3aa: CASSQVAQGLGKKEKLFF

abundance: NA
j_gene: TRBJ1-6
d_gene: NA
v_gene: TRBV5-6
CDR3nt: TGTGCCAGCAGCTTGGATAGGGGTTGGGGTAATTCACCCCTCCACTTT
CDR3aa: CASSLDRGWGNSPLHF

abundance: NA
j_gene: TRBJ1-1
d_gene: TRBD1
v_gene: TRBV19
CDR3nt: TGTGCCAGTAGTATGCAGTCGCCAGGGGGGAACACTGAAGCTTTCTTT
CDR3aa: CASSMQSPGGNTEAFF

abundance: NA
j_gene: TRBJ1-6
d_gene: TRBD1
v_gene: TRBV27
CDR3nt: TGTGCCAGCAGTCCGCTCGACAGGGGAGGACCCCTCCACTTT
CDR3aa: CASSPLDRGGPLHF

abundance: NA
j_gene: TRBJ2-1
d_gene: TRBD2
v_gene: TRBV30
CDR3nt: TGTGCCTGGAGTGTTGTCGGGAGGGCCGGTGAGCAGTTCTTC
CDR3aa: CAWSVVGRAGEQFF

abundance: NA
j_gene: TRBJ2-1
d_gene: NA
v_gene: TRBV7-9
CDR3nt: TGTGCCAGCAGCCTGGTTGTAGTGAATGAGCAGTTCTTC
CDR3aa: CASSLVVVNEQFF

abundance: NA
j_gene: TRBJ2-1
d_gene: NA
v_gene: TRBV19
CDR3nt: TGTGCCAGTAGTATGGACAGTCCGAGTCCTCGGAATGAGCAGTTCTTC
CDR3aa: CASSMDSPSPRNEQFF

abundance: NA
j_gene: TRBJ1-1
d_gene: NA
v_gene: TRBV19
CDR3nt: TGTGCCAGTAGTCCTTCCTATAATGAGGCTTTCTTT
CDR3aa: CASSPSYNEAFF

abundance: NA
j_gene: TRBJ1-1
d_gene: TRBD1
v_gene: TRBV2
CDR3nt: TGTGCCAGCTCCAGGGATACAGGGGGCCGGAACACTGAAGCTTTCTTT
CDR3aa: CASSRDTGGRNTEAFF

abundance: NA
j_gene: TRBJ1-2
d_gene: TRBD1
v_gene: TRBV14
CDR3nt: TGTGCCAGCAGCCGCCGGGGACAGATTACCGATGGCTACACCTTC
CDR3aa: CASSRRGQITDGYTF

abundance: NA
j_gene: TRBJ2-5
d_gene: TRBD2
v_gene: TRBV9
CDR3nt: TGTGCCAGCAGCGGAGGACTAGCGGGAGGTAGAGAGACCCAGTACTTC
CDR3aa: CASSGGLAGGRETQYF

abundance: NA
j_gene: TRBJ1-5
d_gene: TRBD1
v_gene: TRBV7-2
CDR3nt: TGTGCCAGCAGCTTAGTTAGGACAGGGTCCCATCAGCCCCAGCATTTT
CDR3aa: CASSLVRTGSHQPQHF

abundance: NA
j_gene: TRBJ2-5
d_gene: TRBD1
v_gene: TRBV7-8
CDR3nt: TGTGCCAGCAGCCCCCAGACAGGGGCGGGGGAGACCCAGTACTTC
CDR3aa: CASSPQTGAGETQYF

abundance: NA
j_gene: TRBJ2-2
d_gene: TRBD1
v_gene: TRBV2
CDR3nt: TGTGCCAGCAGGACCGGGACAGGGCGTCACGGGGAGCTGTTTTTT
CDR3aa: CASRTGTGRHGELFF

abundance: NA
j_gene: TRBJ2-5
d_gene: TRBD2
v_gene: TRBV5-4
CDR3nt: TGTGCCAGCAGCTCCGCGGGGGGAAAGACCCAGTACTTC
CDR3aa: CASSSAGGKTQYF

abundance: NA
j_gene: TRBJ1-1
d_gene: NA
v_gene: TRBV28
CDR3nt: TGTGCCAGCAGTTCTGGATCTTTGCGGGCTTTCTTT
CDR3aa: CASSSGSLRAFF

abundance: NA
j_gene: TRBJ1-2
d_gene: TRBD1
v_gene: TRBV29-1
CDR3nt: TGCAGCGTTGATCGACTGGACAGGGCCTTCAACTATGGCTACACCTTC
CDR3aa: CSVDRLDRAFNYGYTF

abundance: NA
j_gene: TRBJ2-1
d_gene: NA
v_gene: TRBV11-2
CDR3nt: TGTGCCAGCAGCGCCTGGGGTGAGGGTGGTGAGCAGTTCTTC
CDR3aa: CASSAWGEGGEQFF

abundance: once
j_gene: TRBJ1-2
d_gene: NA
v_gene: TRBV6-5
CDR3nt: TGTGCCAGCAGTTACCTGGGCAAGAGGGCTGGCTACACCTTC
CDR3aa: CASSYLGKRAGYTF

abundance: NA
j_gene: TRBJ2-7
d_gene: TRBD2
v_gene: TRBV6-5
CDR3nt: TGTGCCACCATGCTTACTAGCGCCTCAAGGGGCGAGCAGTACTTC
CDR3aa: CATMLTSASRGEQYF

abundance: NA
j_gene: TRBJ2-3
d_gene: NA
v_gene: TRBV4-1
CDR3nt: TGCGCCAGCAGCCCTCCTGGGGGGAGGACAGATACGCAGTATTTT
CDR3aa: CASSPPGGRTDTQYF

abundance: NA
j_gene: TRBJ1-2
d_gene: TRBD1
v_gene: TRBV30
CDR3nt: TGTGCCTCCGACAGGGACGGGTATGGCTACACCTTC
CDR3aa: CASDRDGYGYTF

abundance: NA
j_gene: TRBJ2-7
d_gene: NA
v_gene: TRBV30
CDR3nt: TGTGCCTGGAGTGTCGGGACACTCCACTCCTACGAGCAGTACTTC
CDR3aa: CAWSVGTLHSYEQYF

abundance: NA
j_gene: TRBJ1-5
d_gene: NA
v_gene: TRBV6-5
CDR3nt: TGTGCCAGCAGACAGGTTGGAGAACAGCCCCAGCATTTT
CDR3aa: CASRQVGEQPQHF

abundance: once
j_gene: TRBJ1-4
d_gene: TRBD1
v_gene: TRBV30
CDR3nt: TGTGCCTGGAGTGACCACAGGGGAATTCGTGAAAAACTGTTTTTT
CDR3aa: CAWSDHRGIREKLFF

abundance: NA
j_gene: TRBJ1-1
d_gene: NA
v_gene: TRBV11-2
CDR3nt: TGTGCCAGCAGTGAAGTGGGAGGGAACACTGAAGCTTTCTTT
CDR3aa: CASSEVGGNTEAFF

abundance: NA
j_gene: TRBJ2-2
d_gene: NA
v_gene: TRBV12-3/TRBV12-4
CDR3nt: TGTGCCAGCAGTTCTCGAGGCGGGGAGCTGTTTTTT
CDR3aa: CASSSRGGELFF